These 14 T cell receptor beta chains originate from one sample sequenced in a study of long-term antiretroviral therapy in people with HIV (dated by TCRdb to 2022 to 2024). The immunoSEQ hsTCRB v3.0 assay was used at survey level resolution for TRB variable region sequencing. Here the immuneACCESS table is served through TCRdb, limited to in-frame sequences with V and J called. Missing clones are a known gap in these copies; in checked studies unresolved V genes cover under half, and the rest lacks a known reason. The table for this sample lists approximately 35,000 clones; more than 75% of them were counted only once. 3.2% of the sample lies in the top ten. This specimen was unsorted PBMCs, taken 1.9 years after starting antiretroviral therapy. These receptors were collected from a man aged 18 to 30 with HIV.

CDR3: CASIDWSNEQYF. Written as DNA, the CDR3 is TGTGCCAGCATCGACTGGTCGAACGAGCAGTACTTC. The chain carries TRBV6-5 and TRBJ2-7; D gene uncertain. This CDR3 is 12 amino acids long. Trimming pared 7 bases from V and 5 bases from J, leaving 12 bases between. In germline, CDR1 is MNHEY, CDR2 SVGAGI.

There are a few counts of this clone. This sequence joins TRBV5-1 and TRBJ1-4, with 9 bases that match TRBD1. There are 15 residues in the CDR3. Per germline, CDR1 SGHRS and CDR2 YFSETQ. V lost 0 bases to trimming and J lost 5 bases; unmatched junction nucleotides: 2. CDR3 DNA: TGCGCCAGCAGCTTGGTGGGACAGGGAAATGAAAAACTGTTTTTT. Protein sequence: CASSLVGQGNEKLFF.

The J gene is TRBJ2-5, the V gene TRBV6-6; the D is unclear. Germline V lookup: CDR1 MNHNY, CDR2 SVGAGI (reference sequence). CDR3 size: 15 residues. V dropped 3 bases and J dropped 4 bases, with 15 bases sitting between them. CDR3 nucleotides: TGTGCCAGCAGTTATCACGGGCCCACTGGAGAGACCCAGTACTTC. Encoded protein: CASSYHGPTGETQYF.

V is TRBV18 and J is TRBJ1-1, with TRBD1 matching 8 bases. This CDR3 comprises 16 residues. The germline gives CDR1 KGHSH, CDR2 LQKENI. J lost 5 bases, V lost 0 bases, and 8 bases had no gene match. The CDR3 region is CASSPPGYQGATEAFF. DNA of the CDR3: TGTGCCAGCTCACCACCGGGTTACCAGGGGGCAACTGAAGCTTTCTTT. Using reference TRBV18 and TRBJ1-1 for the parts outside the CDR3, the full variable domain is NAGVMQNPRHLVRRRGQEARLRCSPMKGHSHVYWYRQLPEEGLKFMVYLQKENIIDESGMPKERFSAEFPKEGPSILRIQQVVRGDSAAYFCASSPPGYQGATEAFFGQGTRLTVV.

The chain combines TRBV2 with TRBJ1-6, with 8 bases aligning to TRBD1. Germline lookup yields CDR1 SNHLY and CDR2 FYNNEI. With 9 bases clipped from V and 6 bases from J, the junction kept 4 bases outside the gene matches. CDR3 length equals 13 residues. CDR3 residues: CARTTGGNSPLHF. Written as DNA, the CDR3 is TGTGCCAGGACAACAGGGGGTAATTCACCCCTCCACTTT.

The J gene is TRBJ1-1, the V gene TRBV11-2; no definite D call. Germline V gene data show CDR1 as SGHAT and CDR2 as FQNNGV. The length of the CDR3 is 12 residues. V lost 5 bases and J lost 5, with 9 bases in between. For the CDR3, the DNA is TGTGCCAGCAGCCCTACGGTTACTGAAGCTTTCTTT. As protein: CASSPTVTEAFF.

This chain uses TRBV6-5 with TRBJ2-4; D gene uncertain. Germline lookup yields CDR1 MNHEY and CDR2 SVGAGI. The CDR3 runs 16 residues. V was pared by 2 bases and J by 1 base, with 12 bases between. The CDR3 DNA is TGTGCCAGCAGTTACCTTCCGAATTCGGCCAAAAACATTCAGTACTTC. It encodes CASSYLPNSAKNIQYF.

The rearrangement uses TRBV7-2 and TRBJ2-1; D remains ambiguous. The CDR3 extends over 14 amino acids. V lost 1 base, J lost 3 bases, and 7 bases lay in between. Germline V gene lookup returns CDR1 SGHTA and CDR2 FQGNSA. CDR3 DNA: TGTGCCAGCAGCTTAGTAAGTGGCTACAATGAGCAGTTCTTC. Translated, it gives CASSLVSGYNEQFF.

The CDR3 spells CASRDRVYEQYF. The CDR3 nucleotides are TGTGCCAGCAGGGACAGGGTTTACGAGCAGTACTTC. The genes are TRBV2 and TRBJ2-7, with TRBD1 identical over 8 bases. Germline V gene lookup returns CDR1 SNHLY and CDR2 FYNNEI. The trim removed 6 bases at V and 4 bases at J, leaving 2 bases unmatched. This CDR3 is built from 12 residues.

The DNA for the CDR3 is TGTGCCAGCAGCCAAGCCGCAGGGGCAGGCGACTATGGCTACACCTTC. Amino acids: CASSQAAGAGDYGYTF. This chain connects TRBV14 to TRBJ1-2; possibly TRBD1 for D (6 bases). Germline values: CDR1 SGHDN, CDR2 FVKESK. This CDR3 comprises 16 residues. V gave up 1 base and J gave up 3 bases, with 15 bases separating them.

A single count supports this clone. The rearrangement uses TRBV6-6 and TRBJ2-7; 9 bases are a match to TRBD1. The CDR3 contains 16 residues. Trimming at V came to 2 bases and at J to 1 base, leaving 6 bases not matched to a gene. CDR1 and CDR2 from the germline V gene are MNHNY and SVGAGI (reference sequence). The CDR3 sequence is CASSYKRTGESYEQYF. DNA of the CDR3: TGTGCCAGCAGTTACAAAAGGACAGGGGAATCCTACGAGCAGTACTTC.

This clone showed up just once. J is TRBJ2-1 and V is TRBV5-4; 11 bases fit TRBD2. Germline assignment: CDR1 SGHNT and CDR2 YYREEE (reference sequence). The CDR3 length is 16 residues. V shed 0 bases, J shed 6 bases, and the junction held 5 bases outside the gene matches. The CDR3: CASSLAGLAGGNEQFF. CDR3 nucleotides: TGTGCCAGCAGCTTGGCAGGTCTAGCGGGGGGCAATGAGCAGTTCTTC.

The gene calls are TRBV7-2 and TRBJ2-3, with TRBD2 identical over 8 bases. The germline gives CDR1 SGHTA, CDR2 FQGNSA. V gave up 5 bases and J gave up 5 bases; unmatched junction bases: 9. This CDR3 is 15 amino acids long. CDR3 sequence (DNA): TGTGCCAGCAGCGTTACTAGCGGACCATTAGATACGCAGTATTTT. It yields the protein CASSVTSGPLDTQYF.

The chain combines TRBV10-1 with TRBJ2-3; no clear D. The V gene lost 3 bases and the J gene lost 11 bases, with 15 bases spanning the gap. Germline CDR1 WNHNN, CDR2 SYGVQD (reference sequence). The CDR3 has 13 residues. This chain's CDR3 is CASSDRTVGEQYF. CDR3 sequence (DNA): TGCGCCAGCAGTGACCGGACGGTAGGCGAGCAGTATTTT.